Listed here are 20 T cell receptor beta chains from one sample, sequenced in a study of shared clonotypes between healthy human individuals. Generated by immunoSEQ multiplex PCR, the TCRdb table keeps only in-frame clones and is missing some. Here the sample spans 2 million to 3 million clones, approximately 94% being singletons. Sequencing used naive CD4+ T cells from PBMCs. Noted subset: CD45RA+ positively selected. The receptors here all came from a man between 18 and 35 years old in good health. Some clones in this sample may be carry-over from other donors' samples.

The rearrangement joins TRBV7-2 to TRBJ2-4; 15 bases are shared with TRBD2. The CDR3 runs 18 residues. Germline V gene data show CDR1 as SGHTA and CDR2 as FQGNSA. Trimming cost V 5 bases and J 0 bases; bases outside gene matches: 5. Written as DNA, the CDR3 is TGTGCCAGCAGCCCCGGGACTAGCGGGAGGCGAGCCAAAAACATTCAGTACTTC. Amino acids: CASSPGTSGRRAKNIQYF.

The gene calls are TRBV2 and TRBJ2-7; tentatively, D is TRBD1 (5 bases). Trimming left V 5 bases short and J 3 bases short, with 14 bases between. The CDR3 contains 14 residues. Germline values: CDR1 SNHLY, CDR2 FYNNEI. The CDR3, as DNA: TGTGCCAGCAGTTCCCAAGGGGTCGGCTACGAGCAGTACTTC. Residues: CASSSQGVGYEQYF.

The V and J genes are TRBV19 and TRBJ2-4; D not resolved. The CDR3 loop spans 16 amino acids. V lost 2 bases to trimming and J lost 0 bases, with 11 bases between them. The germline V gene has CDR1 LNHDA and CDR2 SQIVND (reference sequence). In nucleotides, the CDR3 is TGTGCCAGTAGTATAAGGTCATACGGAGCCAAAAACATTCAGTACTTC. This codes for CASSIRSYGAKNIQYF.

This chain joins TRBV6-1 and TRBJ1-2, with D uncertain. The CDR3 sequence is 10 residues long. The V end was cut by 8 bases, the J end by 8 bases, with 9 bases between. Germline V gene lookup returns CDR1 MNHNS and CDR2 SASEGT. CDR3 in amino acids: CASGEAGYTF. CDR3 DNA: TGTGCCAGCGGCGAGGCCGGCTACACCTTC.

The chain joins TRBV6-5 to TRBJ1-2; D unclear. The CDR3 has 15 residues. CDR1 is MNHEY and CDR2 is SVGAGI in the germline V gene. V was trimmed by 6 bases and J by 3 bases, leaving 17 bases between them. As DNA, the CDR3 is TGTGCCAGCAGACCAGGCGATTGGGCTCACTATGGCTACACCTTC. This gives the protein CASRPGDWAHYGYTF.

The chain combines TRBV9 with TRBJ2-5, with D maybe TRBD1 (5 bases). CDR1 SGDLS and CDR2 YYNGEE come from the germline V gene. Trimming cost V 4 bases and J 4 bases, with 14 bases left between them. The CDR3 loop spans 14 amino acids. CDR3 DNA sequence: TGTGCCAGCAGCTCAAGTGGGGCGGCAGAGACCCAGTACTTC. Protein: CASSSSGAAETQYF.

The chain is built from TRBV7-9 and TRBJ2-5, with TRBD1 matching 8 bases. The CDR3 consists of 15 residues. V lost 2 bases, J lost 4 bases, and 6 bases stayed unmatched. The germline V gene encodes CDR1 SEHNR and CDR2 FQNEAQ (reference sequence). CDR3 sequence: CASSLTTGGLETQYF. CDR3 in DNA: TGTGCCAGCAGCTTAACTACAGGGGGTCTAGAGACCCAGTACTTC.

Concerning this clone itself: This sample includes further DNA sequences coding for the same CDR3. The CDR3 region is CASSSTGANTGELFF. Written as DNA, the CDR3 is TGTGCCAGCAGTTCGACAGGGGCGAACACCGGGGAGCTGTTTTTT. V gene TRBV28 combines with J gene TRBJ2-2; 8 bases agree with TRBD1. Germline CDR1 MDHEN, CDR2 SYDVKM. This CDR3 has 15 amino acids. Germline trimming cut 4 bases from V and 0 bases from J; bases unmatched to any gene: 1.

The chain is built from TRBV21-1 and TRBJ1-5. TRBV21-1 constitutes a pseudogene. The CDR3 length is 16 residues. The CDR3 region is CASSIRLGVTSQPQHF. In DNA, the CDR3 is TGTGCCAGCAGCATCCGGCTGGGGGTTACGAGTCAGCCCCAGCATTTT.

Notes on this clone: The same CDR3 also results from other DNA sequences found in this sample. The chain has TRBV11-2 and TRBJ2-2; D is possibly TRBD1 (6 bases). The CDR3 runs to 14 residues. Trimming removed 5 bases from V and 5 bases from J, with 12 bases in between. Germline CDR1 SGHAT, CDR2 FQNNGV. CDR3: CASSLLQGTGELFF. CDR3 nucleotide sequence: TGTGCCAGCAGCCTATTACAGGGAACCGGGGAGCTGTTTTTT.

V and J are TRBV9 and TRBJ2-1, with D unclear. V was cut by 2 bases and J by 7 bases, with 10 bases left in between. This CDR3 is built from 13 residues. Germline CDR1 and CDR2: SGDLS and YYNGEE. CDR3 nucleotide sequence: TGTGCCAGCAGCGTCGAACCCCCTAATGAGCAGTTCTTC. It translates to CASSVEPPNEQFF.

The chain has TRBV5-6 and TRBJ1-1; D is uncertain. Per germline, CDR1 SGHDT and CDR2 YYEEEE. V shed 0 bases and J shed 3 bases, with 12 bases lying between them. The CDR3 is 15 amino acids. The CDR3 DNA is TGTGCCAGCAGCTTGGGAGGCAGAGTCGACACTGAAGCTTTCTTT. As protein: CASSLGGRVDTEAFF.

About this clone: The same CDR3 is also encoded by other DNA sequences in this sample. The J gene is TRBJ1-4, the V gene TRBV2, with 10 bases fitting TRBD1. Germline V gene lookup returns CDR1 SNHLY and CDR2 FYNNEI. V lost 4 bases, J lost 5 bases, and 4 bases stayed unmatched. The CDR3 spans 15 residues. The CDR3 region has the DNA TGTGCCAGCAGTGGACAGGGGGCCCTAAATGAAAAACTGTTTTTT. This gives the protein CASSGQGALNEKLFF. Variable domain in full (rest from reference TRBV2 and TRBJ1-4): EPEVTQTPSHQVTQMGQEVILRCVPISNHLYFYWYRQILGQKVEFLVSFYNNEISEKSEIFDDQFSVERPDGSNFTLKIRSTKLEDSAMYFCASSGQGALNEKLFFGSGTQLSVL.

The genes are TRBV6-4 and TRBJ2-2; TRBD2 might be the D (5 bases). CDR3 length: 17 amino acids. Germline V gene sequence: CDR1 MRHNA, CDR2 SNTAGT. The V end lost 4 bases, the J end lost 5 bases, and 20 bases lay between the germline ends. The CDR3 DNA is TGTGCCAGCAGTGGCCGCCTTTTAGGTGGGAGTACCGGGGAGCTGTTTTTT. Its protein product is CASSGRLLGGSTGELFF.

The chain carries TRBV27 and TRBJ2-5; D ambiguous. The CDR3 consists of 14 residues. The germline V and J ends were trimmed by 2 bases and 5 bases, with 12 bases remaining between them. Per the germline V gene, CDR1 is MNHEY and CDR2 is SMNVEV (reference sequence). The CDR3 DNA follows: TGTGCCAGCAGTTTAACAATGGTTGGGGAGACCCAGTACTTC. Encoded protein: CASSLTMVGETQYF.

The V and J genes are TRBV7-3 and TRBJ2-7, with TRBD1 matching over 7 bases. The CDR3 totals 16 residues. In germline, CDR1 is SGHTA, CDR2 FQGTGA. After removal of 5 bases from V and 2 bases from J, the junction contained 12 bases not matched to a gene. The CDR3, as DNA: TGTGCCAGCAGCCTAGGCGGACAGGCGGCGGCCTACGAGCAGTACTTC. Residues: CASSLGGQAAAYEQYF.

The count of this clone is one. The J gene is TRBJ2-4, the V gene TRBV7-2; TRBD2 matches 8 bases. The J segment lost 4 bases and the V segment lost 5 bases, leaving 4 bases of the junction unmatched. The CDR3 spans 14 residues. The V gene's germline CDR1 is SGHTA and CDR2 FQGNSA. The CDR3 protein is CASSRSGTKNIQYF. In DNA form, the CDR3 reads TGTGCCAGCAGCCGTAGCGGGACAAAAAACATTCAGTACTTC.

This clone was seen only once. The chain joins TRBV4-1 to TRBJ2-5; D ambiguous. This CDR3 region has 13 residues. The germline V gene has CDR1 MGHRA and CDR2 YSYEKL. Trimming took off 3 bases at V and 0 bases at J, with 5 bases between the two ends. CDR3 sequence (DNA): TGCGCCAGCAGCCACCCTAACCAAGAGACCCAGTACTTC. This gives the protein CASSHPNQETQYF.

The J gene is TRBJ1-3, the V gene TRBV21-1; whether TRBD1, the table's D call, matches the DNA was not checked. TRBV21-1 is a pseudogene segment. The CDR3 is 18 residues long. The CDR3 DNA sequence: TGTGCCAGCAGCAAAGGGACAGTCTTGGCCCAGAATGGAAACACCATATATTTT. Translating it yields CASSKGTVLAQNGNTIYF.

This sequence joins TRBV2 and TRBJ1-2, with a tentative D call TRBD1 (6 bases). Germline CDR1 and CDR2: SNHLY and FYNNEI. V was shortened by 6 bases and J by 4 bases, with 15 bases between the two germline ends. The CDR3 is 14 amino acids. The CDR3 region is CASSPTGISYGYTF. The CDR3 DNA reads TGTGCCAGCAGCCCTACAGGGATTTCCTATGGCTACACCTTC.